This passage covers 9 T cell receptor beta chains from one sample sequenced in a study of cytomegalovirus exposure and HLA in healthy donors (dated by TCRdb to about 2017). The library was produced with the immunoSEQ multiplex PCR assay. For the multiplex PCR, a mixture combining 60 forward primers for TCR Vbeta segments and 13 reverse primers for TCR Jbeta segments was used. TCRdb stores this immuneACCESS table with in-frame sequences only. Part of the clones is absent; in the studies checked, under half of the shortfall reflects unresolved V genes, and no reason is known for the rest. This sample is represented by 250,000 to 350,000 clones; roughly 80% of them were singletons. The ten largest clones represent less than 0.4% of the sample. The source material was PBMCs. The receptors were gathered from a girl aged 2-10 years in good health and CMV-seronegative.

The chain's CDR3 is CASMRLYGNEQFF. The DNA of the CDR3 is TGTGCCAGTATGAGGCTTTATGGGAATGAGCAGTTCTTC. The V gene is TRBV19, the J gene TRBJ2-1; the D is unclear. CDR3 length equals 13 residues. V was cut by 7 bases and J by 7 bases, with 14 bases left in between. The V gene's germline CDR1 is LNHDA and CDR2 SQIVND (reference sequence).

This chain links TRBV19 with TRBJ1-1; a weak D match, TRBD1 (5 bases). Looked up from germline, CDR1 is LNHDA and CDR2 is SQIVND (reference sequence). The CDR3 is 13 residues long. The ends were cut back, 9 bases at V and 2 bases at J, with 13 bases in the middle. The CDR3: CASQTGVNTEAFF. In nucleotides, the CDR3 is TGTGCCAGCCAGACGGGGGTAAACACTGAAGCTTTCTTT.

V gene TRBV7-8 combines with J gene TRBJ2-1, with D tentatively TRBD1 (6 bases). The germline gives CDR1 SGHVS, CDR2 FQNEAQ. The V end was cut by 3 bases, the J end by 0 bases, with 9 bases between. CDR3 length: 15 residues. In nucleotides, the CDR3 is TGTGCCAGCAGCTTGGGGGCTATCTCCTACAATGAGCAGTTCTTC. Translating gives CASSLGAISYNEQFF.

This chain uses TRBV28 with TRBJ2-3, with 8 positions matching TRBD1. Germline V gene data show CDR1 as MDHEN and CDR2 as SYDVKM. J was trimmed by 3 bases and V by 5 bases; bases with no gene match: 7. The CDR3 consists of 15 residues. CDR3 coding DNA: TGTGCCAGCAGTAGGACAGGGCAATCGACAGATACGCAGTATTTT. Protein product: CASSRTGQSTDTQYF.

This clone has a single count. The chain is built from TRBV13 and TRBJ1-2, with D possibly matching TRBD1 (5 bases). CDR1 PRHDT and CDR2 FYEKMQ come from the germline V gene (reference sequence). The ends were cut back, 3 bases at V and 5 bases at J, with 13 bases in the middle. The CDR3 is made up of 14 amino acids. The CDR3 loop reads CASSFFRGSYGYTF. The CDR3 bases are TGTGCCAGCAGCTTTTTTAGGGGCTCGTATGGCTACACCTTC.

The gene calls are TRBV7-9 and TRBJ1-2, with 7 bases lining up with TRBD1. V was pared by 7 bases and J by 3 bases, with 11 bases of the junction left unmatched. The CDR3 has 15 residues. The V gene's germline CDR1 is SEHNR and CDR2 FQNEAQ (reference sequence). The CDR3 DNA reads TGTGCCAGCATCAATCTCAGGGGGTCACACTATGGCTACACCTTC. It codes for CASINLRGSHYGYTF.

This chain connects TRBV28 to TRBJ1-1, with 12 bases identical to TRBD1. Germline CDR1 reads MDHEN; CDR2 reads SYDVKM. CDR3 length equals 15 residues. After removal of 5 bases from V and 6 bases from J, the junction contained 7 bases not matched to a gene. The CDR3 DNA follows: TGTGCCAGCAGTCCCACGGGACAGGGGGCCGCTGAAGCTTTCTTT. Residues: CASSPTGQGAAEAFF.

About this clone: A read error may produce the germline difference seen at one junction end. This chain uses TRBV7-9 with TRBJ2-7; perhaps TRBD1 as D (5 bases). This CDR3 has 12 residues. CDR1 is SEHNR and CDR2 is FQNEAQ in the germline V gene (reference sequence). CDR3 coding DNA: TGTTCCAGCCAGGGTTCTATTAACGAGCAGTACTTC. This codes for CSSQGSINEQYF.

The rearrangement links TRBV5-8 to TRBJ2-2, with D uncertain. This CDR3 contains 17 residues. V lost 4 bases to trimming and J lost 6 bases, with 22 bases between them. Germline V gene sequence: CDR1 SGHTS, CDR2 YDEGEE. The CDR3 spells CASSERLVLLRSGELFF. In DNA, the CDR3 is TGTGCCAGCAGCGAGCGACTGGTACTCCTTCGGTCCGGGGAGCTGTTTTTT.